The present T cell receptor beta chain was sequenced within a study of T-cell reconstitution after alpha-beta-depleted transplantation in children. Researchers prepared the TCRbeta library using unique molecular identifiers, the study reports. TCRdb processed the PCR reads anew with MiXCR; each CDR3 protein has one entry. The repertoire holds 500,000 to 600,000 distinct CDR3 sequences, with 30% to 35% as singletons. The CDR3 has 14 residues. V lost 6 bases and J lost 6; bases outside the gene matches: 8. The receptor's source is a human donor who donated a stem cell graft to a child with aplastic anemia. Sample: PBMCs from the stem cell graft donor, taken from the stem cell graft. The chain employs TRBV12-3 or TRBV12-4 and TRBJ2-1; 7 positions match TRBD2. CDR3: CASRSGVTLNEQFF. CDR3 DNA sequence: TGTGCCAGCAGGAGCGGGGTGACCCTCAATGAGCAGTTCTTC.